What follows describes a single T cell receptor (beta chain). What it binds is not known. This record belongs to a study of cytomegalovirus exposure and HLA in healthy donors. Findings of the study overall: Under in vitro conditions, three CMV-associated chains were confirmed as specific for CMV antigens.

The donors (healthy individuals) were bone marrow donors. Both 60 Vbeta primers and 13 Jbeta primers went into the PCR. As handled by the study authors: In a later analysis, around 11 million of 83 million or so unique beta chains occurred in at least two donors. Produced via immunoSEQ multiplex PCR; TCRdb's table is partial and in-frame only. V and J calls and clone size are copied from that table; D and trimming were computed from the DNA. The table records almost 200,000 clones, about 85% of them present only once. After removal of 8 bases from V and 6 bases from J, the junction contained 10 bases not matched to a gene. The germline gives CDR1 MNHEY, CDR2 SMNVEV (reference sequence). This CDR3 is built from 15 residues.

Sequenced sample: PBMCs. The clonotype originates from a male donor in good health and CMV-seropositive. The chain uses TRBV27 and TRBJ2-3; TRBD2 aligns across 11 bases. The DNA of the CDR3 is TGTGCCAGCCTTCTCACTAGCGGGAGACCGGATACGCAGTATTTT. It codes for CASLLTSGRPDTQYF.